The 20 T cell receptor beta chains presented below share a single source sample, sequenced in a study of PD-1 blockade in classical Hodgkin lymphoma. Libraries were prepared by immunoSEQ multiplex PCR; TCRdb keeps only in-frame clonotypes and omits some of them. Among 50,000 to 75,000 clones listed, roughly nine tenths were seen once. Every patient relapsed after autologous stem cell transplantation, and brentuximab vedotin exposure varied. This sample comprised peripheral blood mononuclear cells (PBMCs), obtained at baseline. The receptors derive from a human donor with classical Hodgkin lymphoma.

This chain joins TRBV5-5 and TRBJ2-3; the match to TRBD2 covers 9 bases. The CDR3 length is 17 residues. Germline lookup yields CDR1 SGHKS and CDR2 YYEKEE (reference sequence). The ends lost 2 bases at V and 0 bases at J; junction bases unmatched: 7. DNA of the CDR3: TGTGCCAGCAGCTTCGTAAGACTAGCGGTTAGCACAGATACGCAGTATTTT. It translates to CASSFVRLAVSTDTQYF.

This chain connects TRBV2 to TRBJ2-3; 11 bases fit TRBD2. The CDR3 is 14 amino acids. CDR1 and CDR2 from the germline V gene are SNHLY and FYNNEI. Trimming removed 6 bases from V and 8 bases from J; junction bases left unmatched: 7. CDR3 nucleotide sequence: TGTGCCAGCAGCCAGACTAGCGGGGAGGGTACGCAGTATTTT. Protein sequence: CASSQTSGEGTQYF.

The V gene is TRBV18, the J gene TRBJ1-5; 8 bases match TRBD1. V was pared by 6 bases and J by 8 bases, with 9 bases of the junction left unmatched. This CDR3 comprises 14 residues. The germline gives CDR1 KGHSH, CDR2 LQKENI. The CDR3 is CASSVRTGMEPQHF. The DNA of the CDR3 is TGTGCCAGCTCGGTGCGGACAGGGATGGAGCCCCAGCATTTT.

A few counts support this clone. The chain couples TRBV6-1 to TRBJ1-2; D gene unclear. The CDR3 runs 15 residues. V lost 5 bases to trimming and J lost 7 bases, with 20 bases between them. Germline V lookup: CDR1 MNHNS, CDR2 SASEGT. The CDR3 sequence is CASSHGAGFYPGYTF. CDR3 coding DNA: TGTGCCAGCAGTCATGGAGCGGGCTTCTATCCTGGCTACACCTTC.

The chain uses TRBV5-6 and TRBJ2-3; maybe TRBD2 (6 bases). CDR1 and CDR2 from the germline V gene are SGHDT and YYEEEE. The CDR3 spans 15 residues. The V and J ends lost 1 base and 5 bases respectively, with 14 bases between them. The CDR3 DNA reads TGTGCCAGCAGCTTGCTAGCGTCCGAGGTAGATACGCAGTATTTT. Its protein is CASSLLASEVDTQYF.

This clone was recorded once. J is TRBJ2-7 and V is TRBV29-1; unclear D gene. V was pared by 1 base and J by 1 base, with 14 bases between. The CDR3 contains 15 residues. CDR1 and CDR2 from the germline V gene are SQVTM and ANQGSEA. CDR3 sequence: CSVEVGRGPSYEQYF. The CDR3, as DNA: TGCAGCGTTGAAGTCGGACGCGGACCGTCCTACGAGCAGTACTTC.

This chain connects TRBV5-4 to TRBJ1-1; D is uncertain. Germline V gives CDR1 SGHNT, CDR2 YYREEE (reference sequence). CDR3 length: 14 amino acids. V gave up 0 bases and J gave up 8 bases, with 14 bases separating them. In DNA form, the CDR3 reads TGTGCCAGCAGCTTGGTCGCAGGCTCTGGGGAAGCTTTCTTT. It is translated as CASSLVAGSGEAFF.

The chain couples TRBV19 to TRBJ1-2; no firm D call. The CDR3 is 14 amino acids. The V gene lost 2 bases and the J gene lost 4 bases, with 11 bases spanning the gap. CDR1 and CDR2 (germline): LNHDA, SQIVND (reference sequence). CDR3 sequence (DNA): TGTGCCAGTAGTATAAAGGCGTCAGGCTATGGCTACACCTTC. As protein: CASSIKASGYGYTF. Together with reference TRBV19 and TRBJ1-2, the CDR3 gives the full variable domain: DGGITQSPKYLFRKEGQNVTLSCEQNLNHDAMYWYRQDPGQGLRLIYYSQIVNDFQKGDIAEGYSVSREKKESFPLTVTSAQKNPTAFYLCASSIKASGYGYTFGSGTRLTVV.

The genes are TRBV28 and TRBJ1-4; 7 nucleotides align to TRBD1. There are 15 residues in the CDR3. Per the germline V gene, CDR1 is MDHEN and CDR2 is SYDVKM. The trim removed 4 bases at V and 4 bases at J, leaving 6 bases unmatched. This CDR3 is CASSYQGGSNEKLFF. The CDR3, as DNA: TGTGCCAGCAGTTACCAGGGGGGGAGTAATGAAAAACTGTTTTTT.

The chain is built from TRBV6-1 and TRBJ1-5; the D is unclear. CDR1 and CDR2 (germline): MNHNS, SASEGT. V was trimmed by 5 bases and J by 2 bases, leaving 4 bases between them. The CDR3 loop spans 12 amino acids. CDR3 in amino acids: CASSPGNQPQHF. CDR3 nucleotides: TGTGCCAGCAGTCCCGGCAATCAGCCCCAGCATTTT.

The CDR3 DNA sequence: TGTGCCAGCACCCGCTTAGGTGCAGGGGAGAACACTGAAGCTTTCTTT. Residues: CASTRLGAGENTEAFF. The chain recombines TRBV5-5 with TRBJ1-1; possible D gene TRBD1, 6 bases. This CDR3 has 16 residues. V lost 6 bases and J lost 1, with 19 bases in between. The germline gives CDR1 SGHKS, CDR2 YYEKEE (reference sequence).

The rearrangement links TRBV7-6 to TRBJ2-3, with D unresolved. Germline loops: CDR1 SGHVS, CDR2 FNYEAQ. Trimming removed 2 bases from V and 0 bases from J, with 3 bases in between. The CDR3 loop spans 13 amino acids. The CDR3 nucleotides are TGTGCCAGCAGCTTAATTAGCACAGATACGCAGTATTTT. It codes for CASSLISTDTQYF. The entire variable domain, with the rest obtained from reference TRBV7-6 and TRBJ2-3, is as follows: GAGVSQSPRYKVTKRGQDVALRCDPISGHVSLYWYRQALGQGPEFLTYFNYEAQQDKSGLPNDRFSAERPEGSISTLTIQRTEQRDSAMYRCASSLISTDTQYFGPGTRLTVL.

The rearrangement uses TRBV19 and TRBJ1-5; no reliable D call. The CDR3 length is 12 residues. Trimming shortened V by 1 base and J by 9 bases, and 7 bases separated the two germline ends. Per the germline V gene, CDR1 is LNHDA and CDR2 is SQIVND (reference sequence). The DNA for the CDR3 is TGTGCCAGTAGTATAGCTGGGGTGCCCCAGCATTTT. Protein: CASSIAGVPQHF.

In DNA, the CDR3 is TGCGCCAGCAGCTTTGGACAGTTCCAAGAGACCCAGTACTTC. It is translated as CASSFGQFQETQYF. This chain joins TRBV5-1 and TRBJ2-5; D might be TRBD1 (6 bases). The germline V gene has CDR1 SGHRS and CDR2 YFSETQ. V lost 2 bases and J 1 base, leaving 9 bases between the germline ends. The CDR3 contains 14 residues.

This chain connects TRBV19 to TRBJ1-1; D may be TRBD1 (5 bases). Germline V gives CDR1 LNHDA, CDR2 SQIVND (reference sequence). V gave up 3 bases and J gave up 1 base, with 9 bases separating them. The CDR3 runs 14 residues. This chain's CDR3 is CASSIGGSNTEAFF. The DNA of the CDR3 is TGTGCCAGTAGTATCGGGGGGTCGAACACTGAAGCTTTCTTT.

This sequence joins TRBV2 and TRBJ1-3; D unclear. In germline, CDR1 is SNHLY, CDR2 FYNNEI. V gave up 5 bases and J gave up 2 bases, with 4 bases separating them. CDR3 length: 12 residues. The CDR3: CASSLTGNTIYF. Written as DNA, the CDR3 is TGTGCCAGCAGTTTAACTGGAAACACCATATATTTT. Full variable domain (remainder filled in from reference TRBV2 and TRBJ1-3): EPEVTQTPSHQVTQMGQEVILRCVPISNHLYFYWYRQILGQKVEFLVSFYNNEISEKSEIFDDQFSVERPDGSNFTLKIRSTKLEDSAMYFCASSLTGNTIYFGEGSWLTVV.

This clone was counted a single time. This chain links TRBV6-1 with TRBJ1-1; D is unclear. Germline CDR1 MNHNS, CDR2 SASEGT. The germline V and J ends were trimmed by 4 bases and 1 base, with 7 bases remaining between them. This CDR3 has 13 residues. The CDR3 nucleotides read TGTGCCAGCAGTGTGAAGGGGAACACTGAAGCTTTCTTT. As protein: CASSVKGNTEAFF.

The CDR3 nucleotides are TGTGCCAGTAGTAGGACGACAGGAGGGATAGCCAAAAACATTCAGTACTTC. It specifies CASSRTTGGIAKNIQYF. The chain uses TRBV19 and TRBJ2-4, with D possibly called TRBD1 or TRBD2 (6 bases each). The CDR3 extends over 17 amino acids. Germline V lookup: CDR1 LNHDA, CDR2 SQIVND (reference sequence). V was clipped by 4 bases and J by 0 bases, with 16 bases between them.

The J gene is TRBJ1-4, the V gene TRBV6-1, with D perhaps matching TRBD1 (5 bases). Germline CDR1 reads MNHNS; CDR2 reads SASEGT. Trimming pared 1 base from V and 7 bases from J, leaving 13 bases between. The CDR3 sequence is 15 residues long. CDR3 residues: CASSEGGTGSEKLFF. CDR3 nucleotides: TGTGCCAGCAGTGAAGGAGGGACGGGTAGTGAAAAACTGTTTTTT.

This clone occurred once. CDR3 in amino acids: CASGPGTDNTGELFF. The DNA for the CDR3 is TGTGCCAGCGGTCCCGGGACAGACAACACCGGGGAGCTGTTTTTT. The rearrangement links TRBV6-5 to TRBJ2-2; 7 bases are shared with TRBD1. CDR3 size: 15 residues. Germline V gene lookup returns CDR1 MNHEY and CDR2 SVGAGI. The J segment lost 2 bases and the V segment lost 8 bases, leaving 8 bases of the junction unmatched.